This T cell receptor beta chain originates from a study of early stage breast cancer tumors. Study findings and constraints: Comparing each tissue with blood distinguished tumor from normal in about 85% of the 16 patients. Tumors had roughly 2.6-fold higher T cell density than normal breast.

Data came from immunoSEQ multiplex PCR; TCRdb stores just in-frame clones and leaves some out. Of roughly 48,000 clones listed, roughly 80% were seen once; the top ten hold about 1.4%. About this clone: The antigen is not known.

The length of the CDR3 is 13 residues. V dropped 4 bases and J dropped 4; count of bases not matched to a gene: 4. Looked up from germline, CDR1 is SGDLS and CDR2 is YYNGEE. The J gene is TRBJ1-2, the V gene TRBV9, with 7 bases that match TRBD1. This clonotype was obtained from a person in their fifties with breast cancer. Sequencing was performed on blood. CDR3 coding DNA: TGTGCCAGCAGCTCAGGGGGGGTCTATGGCTACACCTTC. Translation gives CASSSGGVYGYTF.